The present T cell receptor (beta chain) was sequenced within a study of cytomegalovirus exposure and HLA in healthy donors. Notes on this clone: Antigen unknown.

Study results and caveats: A link between a missense DCLRE1C variant and TCR beta V- and J-gene trimming emerged from a later analysis. More clonal expansion characterized HLA-associated TCR beta chains than equally common others in a later analysis.

The PCR contained 60 Vbeta and 13 Jbeta primers. Original data processing: Roughly 11 million of the roughly 80 million unique TCR beta chains counted in a later analysis were shared. Assay used: immunoSEQ multiplex PCR; TCRdb lists only in-frame clones, some missing. V and J calls and clone size follow that table, whereas D and trimming were derived from the DNA. This table holds some 160,000 clones. The sample comprised PBMCs. The source is a man aged 25 to 40 in good health and CMV-seronegative.

The DNA for the CDR3 is TGCGCCAGCAGCTTGGGGACTAGCGGGAGCACAGATACGCAGTATTTT. It is translated as CASSLGTSGSTDTQYF. V is TRBV5-1 and J is TRBJ2-3; 11 bases are shared with TRBD2. CDR1 and CDR2 (germline): SGHRS, YFSETQ. Trimming at V came to 0 bases and at J to 0 bases, leaving 0 bases not matched to a gene. This CDR3 spans 16 amino acids.